These 14 T cell receptor beta chains share one sample of origin, sequenced in a study of cytotoxic CD8 clonotypes in ibrutinib-treated CLL. The repertoire was sequenced with immunoSEQ multiplex PCR; TCRdb's copy has only in-frame clones and lacks some. The profile shows approximately 100,000 clones, around four fifths of them singletons. The input for sequencing was PBMCs, taken after 12 months of ibrutinib treatment. The receptor set was obtained from a human donor with chronic lymphocytic leukemia.

This clone has only one observation. CDR3 sequence (DNA): TGTGCCAGCAGTTTGGTGGCAGCCACTGAAGCTTTCTTT. Translated: CASSLVAATEAFF. This rearrangement joins TRBV28 to TRBJ1-1; D not resolved. In germline, CDR1 is MDHEN, CDR2 SYDVKM. Trimming stripped 3 bases from V and 4 bases from J, with 9 bases between. The CDR3 spans 13 residues.

The J gene is TRBJ1-2, the V gene TRBV19, with a possible D match to TRBD1 (6 bases). V shed 6 bases and J shed 0 bases, with 17 bases lying between them. From germline, CDR1 is LNHDA and CDR2 SQIVND (reference sequence). CDR3 length equals 16 residues. CDR3 sequence: CASRPSGAGTNYGYTF. In nucleotides, the CDR3 is TGTGCCAGTAGACCGTCAGGGGCCGGAACTAACTATGGCTACACCTTC.

The genes are TRBV10-3 and TRBJ1-1; no clear D. V gave up 6 bases and J gave up 1 base, with 9 bases separating them. The germline CDR1 and CDR2 sequences are ENHRY and SYGVKD. The CDR3 has 13 residues. Here the CDR3 DNA reads TGTGCCATCAGGGCAAAAGAGAACACTGAAGCTTTCTTT. It translates to CAIRAKENTEAFF.

The CDR3 here is CASSDSGVSTDTQYF. The CDR3 DNA is TGTGCCAGCAGTGACTCCGGGGTTAGCACAGATACGCAGTATTTT. The rearrangement joins TRBV6-4 to TRBJ2-3; D possibly corresponds to TRBD2 (5 bases). Germline loops: CDR1 MRHNA, CDR2 SNTAGT. This CDR3 is built from 15 residues. Trimming removed 0 bases at V and 0 bases at J, with 7 bases between.

The chain recombines TRBV11-1 with TRBJ1-1; D is unresolved. The V end lost 3 bases, the J end lost 4 bases, and 9 bases lay between the germline ends. CDR3 length: 13 residues. In germline, CDR1 is SGHAT, CDR2 FQDESV (reference sequence). CDR3 loop: CASSFDRGTEAFF. The CDR3 region has the DNA TGTGCCAGCAGCTTTGATCGGGGCACTGAAGCTTTCTTT.

This sequence joins TRBV6-5 and TRBJ1-6, with 7 nucleotides matching TRBD1. The J segment lost 4 bases and the V segment lost 2 bases, leaving 5 bases of the junction unmatched. Germline values: CDR1 MNHEY, CDR2 SVGAGI. CDR3 length: 16 amino acids. CDR3 residues: CASSYGRGRYNSPLHF. The CDR3 nucleotides read TGTGCCAGCAGTTACGGGAGGGGGCGATATAATTCACCCCTCCACTTT.

The chain is built from TRBV6-1 and TRBJ1-6, with D possibly being TRBD1 (6 bases). V lost 4 bases to trimming and J lost 7 bases, with 8 bases between them. The CDR3 consists of 13 residues. Germline V gene data show CDR1 as MNHNS and CDR2 as SASEGT. CDR3 bases: TGTGCCAGCAGTGGAACAGGGAATTCACCCCTCCACTTT. This translates into CASSGTGNSPLHF.

This chain uses TRBV5-1 with TRBJ2-2; 10 bases map to TRBD2. With V trimmed by 4 bases and J by 5 bases, 8 bases remained unmatched. The length of the CDR3 is 16 residues. Germline CDR1 reads SGHRS; CDR2 reads YFSETQ. This CDR3 reads CASSLGLAETTGELFF. The CDR3 bases are TGCGCCAGCAGCCTCGGACTAGCGGAAACTACCGGGGAGCTGTTTTTT.

The chain is built from TRBV7-2 and TRBJ2-1; D gene uncertain. V was trimmed by 1 base and J by 5 bases, leaving 15 bases between them. The CDR3 is 16 amino acids. The germline V gene has CDR1 SGHTA and CDR2 FQGNSA. For the CDR3, the DNA is TGTGCCAGCAGCTTAGTTGCGGTCGGACGACACAATGAGCAGTTCTTC. Residues: CASSLVAVGRHNEQFF.

The V and J genes are TRBV18 and TRBJ1-1, with D unresolved. CDR1 KGHSH and CDR2 LQKENI come from the germline V gene. Trimming stripped 4 bases from V and 2 bases from J, with 8 bases between. The CDR3 covers 13 residues. As DNA, the CDR3 is TGTGCCAGCTCACAGAACTCAAACACTGAAGCTTTCTTT. Translation: CASSQNSNTEAFF.

V and J are TRBV2 and TRBJ1-1, with 8 positions matching TRBD1. J gave up 4 bases and V 6 bases, and 7 bases lay outside the gene matches. The CDR3 runs to 14 residues. Looked up from germline, CDR1 is SNHLY and CDR2 is FYNNEI. CDR3: CASRTSGGVTEAFF. The CDR3, as DNA: TGTGCCAGCAGGACCTCAGGGGGCGTCACTGAAGCTTTCTTT.

The chain uses TRBV6-5 and TRBJ1-2; D gene uncertain. The germline V gene has CDR1 MNHEY and CDR2 SVGAGI. The ends were cut back, 2 bases at V and 4 bases at J, with 8 bases in the middle. The CDR3 has 13 residues. CDR3 in DNA: TGTGCCAGCAGTTACGGGCCCATCTATGGCTACACCTTC. It codes for CASSYGPIYGYTF.

The chain employs TRBV19 and TRBJ2-3, with D unresolved. With 5 bases removed from V and 0 bases from J, the gap between germline ends came to 6 bases. The CDR3 contains 13 residues. Germline CDR1 LNHDA, CDR2 SQIVND (reference sequence). The CDR3 DNA reads as TGTGCCAGTAGTCACCCTAGCACAGATACGCAGTATTTT. Translating gives CASSHPSTDTQYF.

This clone was found a few times. A read error may account for a junction end that differs from germline. The chain links TRBV11-3 to TRBJ2-2; 7 bases are shared with TRBD1. The CDR3 totals 17 residues. The V gene's germline CDR1 is SGHNT and CDR2 YENEEA. CDR3 coding DNA: TGTGCCAGCAGCTTAGGAGGGGGCGGCAAGAACCCCGGGGAGCTGTTTTTT. It encodes CASSLGGGGKNPGELFF.